The present entry profiles one TCR beta chain with its context. Its antigen is not identified. These data belong to a study of OX40 agonist ivuxolimab in advanced cancers. Study overall: One patient with hepatocellular carcinoma and two with cutaneous melanoma, three in all, had partial responses.

Study outcomes and limitations: Both CD4+ and CD8+ T cell populations in blood had undergone clonal expansion by week 6 at 0.1 to 3.0 mg/kg. Still undetermined is the antigen specificity of the expanded peripheral T cells.

Method: immunoSEQ multiplex PCR; TCRdb's copy keeps in-frame clones and lacks some. Among more than 65,000 clones listed, 85% were seen once. The junction had 7 bases not matched to a gene; V was cut back by 8 bases and J by 11 bases. The germline gives CDR1 MNHNY, CDR2 SVGAGI (reference sequence). The CDR3 sequence is 11 residues long. The V gene is TRBV6-6, the J gene TRBJ1-2, with 8 bases matching TRBD1. The origin of this receptor is an adult with an advanced solid tumor such as melanoma, head and neck, liver or kidney cancer. This specimen was CD4+ or CD8+ T cells sorted from blood, taken in a trial of the OX40 agonist ivuxolimab. This CDR3 is CASGSTGGYTF. Here the CDR3 DNA reads TGTGCCAGCGGCTCTACAGGGGGATACACCTTC.